This T cell receptor beta chain derives from a study of technical replicates of blood from a few donors. The CDR3 is 15 amino acids. The V end lost 0 bases, the J end lost 2 bases, and 10 bases lay between the germline ends. Germline V gene data show CDR1 as SGDLS and CDR2 as YYNGEE. Libraries were prepared by immunoSEQ multiplex PCR; TCRdb keeps only in-frame clonotypes and omits some of them. The sample contains fewer than 100,000 clones, about 94% of which appear only once. V gene TRBV9 combines with J gene TRBJ2-3; tentatively, D is TRBD2 (5 bases). This receptor was identified in a human donor in good health. The sample was T cells isolated from PBMCs. CDR3 sequence: CASSVAGKLTDTQYF. The CDR3 nucleotides are TGTGCCAGCAGCGTAGCGGGGAAACTCACAGATACGCAGTATTTT.